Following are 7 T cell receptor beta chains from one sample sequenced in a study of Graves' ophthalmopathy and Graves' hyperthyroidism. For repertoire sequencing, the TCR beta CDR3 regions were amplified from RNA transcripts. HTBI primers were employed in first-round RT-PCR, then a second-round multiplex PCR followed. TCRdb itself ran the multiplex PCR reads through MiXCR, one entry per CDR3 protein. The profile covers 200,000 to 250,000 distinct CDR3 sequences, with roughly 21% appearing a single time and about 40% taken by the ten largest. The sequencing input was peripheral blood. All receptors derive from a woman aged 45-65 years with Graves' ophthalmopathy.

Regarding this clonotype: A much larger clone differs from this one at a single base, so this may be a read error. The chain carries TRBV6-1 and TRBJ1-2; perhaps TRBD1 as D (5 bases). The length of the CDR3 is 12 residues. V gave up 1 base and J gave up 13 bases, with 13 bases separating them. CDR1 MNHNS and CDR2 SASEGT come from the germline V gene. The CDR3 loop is CASSEGGYAPTF. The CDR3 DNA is TGTGCCAGCAGTGAAGGGGGGTACGCTCCCACCTTC.

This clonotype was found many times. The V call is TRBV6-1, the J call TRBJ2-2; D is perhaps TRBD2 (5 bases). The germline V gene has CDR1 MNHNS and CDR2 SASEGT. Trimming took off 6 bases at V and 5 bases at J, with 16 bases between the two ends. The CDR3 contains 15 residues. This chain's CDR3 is CASRPGSLRTGELFF. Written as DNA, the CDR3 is TGTGCCAGCAGGCCGGGGAGCTTGAGGACCGGGGAGCTGTTTTTT.

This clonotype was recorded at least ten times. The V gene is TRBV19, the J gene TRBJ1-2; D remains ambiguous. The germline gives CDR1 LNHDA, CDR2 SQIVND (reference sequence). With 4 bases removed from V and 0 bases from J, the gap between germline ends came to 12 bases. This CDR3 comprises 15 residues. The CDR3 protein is CASSRQTKANYGYTF. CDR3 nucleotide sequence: TGTGCCAGTAGTAGGCAGACCAAAGCTAACTATGGCTACACCTTC.

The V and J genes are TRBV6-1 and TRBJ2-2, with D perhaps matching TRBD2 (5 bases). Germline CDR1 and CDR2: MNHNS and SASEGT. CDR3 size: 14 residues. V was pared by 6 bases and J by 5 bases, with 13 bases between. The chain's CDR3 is CASRPPRDTGELFF. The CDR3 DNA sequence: TGTGCCAGCAGACCGCCCCGGGATACCGGGGAGCTGTTTTTT.

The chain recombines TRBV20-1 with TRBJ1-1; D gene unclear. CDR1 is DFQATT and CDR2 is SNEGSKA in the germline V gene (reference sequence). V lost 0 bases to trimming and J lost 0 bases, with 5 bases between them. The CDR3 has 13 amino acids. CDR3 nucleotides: TGCAGTGCTAGAGACAGGCTGAACACTGAAGCTTTCTTT. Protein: CSARDRLNTEAFF.

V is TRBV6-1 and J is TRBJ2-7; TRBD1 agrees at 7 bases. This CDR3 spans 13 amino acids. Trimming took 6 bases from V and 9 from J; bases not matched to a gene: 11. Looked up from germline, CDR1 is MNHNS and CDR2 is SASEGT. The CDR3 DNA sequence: TGTGCCAGCAGAAAAGGGACAGAGACCCCGCAGTACTTC. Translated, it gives CASRKGTETPQYF.

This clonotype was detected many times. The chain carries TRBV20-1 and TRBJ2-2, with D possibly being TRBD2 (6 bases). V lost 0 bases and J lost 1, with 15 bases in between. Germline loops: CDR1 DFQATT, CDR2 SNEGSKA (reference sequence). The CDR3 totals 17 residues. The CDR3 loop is CSARDRENSVNTGELFF. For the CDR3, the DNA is TGCAGTGCTAGAGATCGGGAGAATAGCGTGAACACCGGGGAGCTGTTTTTT.